This T cell receptor (beta chain) was profiled in a study of blood T cell repertoires in COVID-19. Study overall: Samples of COVID-19 (acute and convalescent) were obtained from the United States, Italy and Spain. From T cells, B-cell-depleted T cells, or PBMCs came the material, which was cDNA or gDNA.

Trimming removed 2 bases at V and 5 bases at J, with 9 bases between. This CDR3 is 13 amino acids long. Germline V lookup: CDR1 ENHRY, CDR2 SYGVKD. This clone is a singleton in its sample. Produced via immunoSEQ multiplex PCR; TCRdb's table is partial and in-frame only. In the table there are 150,000 to 200,000 clones, 75% to 90% of which are singletons. All enrollees were roughly 18 to 90 years old and from about 24 US areas. The recovered donors of Cohort 3 showed two negative PCRs, clearance, or symptom resolution. The sequenced material came from PBMCs or T cells enriched from blood (not recorded which). This receptor was taken from a woman in her sixties who had recovered from COVID-19. The chain combines TRBV10-3 with TRBJ1-1; D is undetermined. CDR3 in amino acids: CAISEGGRTEAFF. In DNA, the CDR3 is TGTGCCATCAGTGAGGGCGGGAGGACTGAAGCTTTCTTT.